Given below is one T cell receptor beta chain in context. The antigen remains unidentified. Sample time point: week 35, safety follow-up. Vaccinated patients received 300 ug of mutant IDH1 20-mer peptide per dose, with topical imiquimod. Those who donated had recent WHO grade 3 or 4 IDH1-mutant, ATRX-lost astrocytomas. The data were obtained in a study of a mutant IDH1 vaccine in newly diagnosed glioma. Across the study: Either 4-6 weeks after radiotherapy alone or alongside temozolomide, vaccination was begun. In the visit schedule, V12 fell in week 35, while V13 fell in week 47.

Germline CDR1 and CDR2: SGHTA and FQGNSA. CDR3 length equals 13 residues. Losses at the gene ends were 4 bases for V and 3 bases for J; bases not matched to a gene: 2. Using immunoSEQ multiplex PCR, the repertoire was profiled, and TCRdb retains in-frame clones only, with some absent. The data show fewer than 35,000 clones, with 78% seen just once and about 10% held by the top ten. The material sequenced was PBMCs, taken from a glioma patient whose treatment included an IDH1 peptide vaccine. The genes are TRBV7-2 and TRBJ1-1, with TRBD1 identical over 7 bases. The origin of this receptor is a woman in her 40s with glioma. The CDR3 DNA follows: TGTGCCAGCAGCTCGCAGGGGGACACTGAAGCTTTCTTT. It yields the protein CASSSQGDTEAFF.